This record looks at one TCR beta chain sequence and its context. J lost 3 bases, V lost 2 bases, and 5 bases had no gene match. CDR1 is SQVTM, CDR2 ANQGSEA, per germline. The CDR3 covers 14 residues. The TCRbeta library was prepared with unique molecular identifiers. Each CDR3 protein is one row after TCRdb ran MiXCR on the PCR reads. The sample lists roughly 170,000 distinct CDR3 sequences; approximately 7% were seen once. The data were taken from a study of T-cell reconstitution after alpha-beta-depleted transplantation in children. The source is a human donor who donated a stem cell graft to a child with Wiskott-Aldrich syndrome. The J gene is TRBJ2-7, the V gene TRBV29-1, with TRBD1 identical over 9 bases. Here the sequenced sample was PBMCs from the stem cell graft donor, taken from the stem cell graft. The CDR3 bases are TGCAGCGTTGAACTGTCGGACAGGGGCTACGAGCAGTACTTC. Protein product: CSVELSDRGYEQYF.